The clone carrying this TCR beta chain was detected only once. The data belong to a study of identifying expanded T cells in peripheral blood. Germline-derived CDR1 and CDR2 are LGHNA and YSLEER. CDR3 length equals 14 residues. Trimming pared 1 base from V and 2 bases from J, leaving 8 bases between. The method was immunoSEQ multiplex PCR; TCRdb's version includes in-frame clones alone and lacks a portion of them. The profile shows 120,000 or so clones, approximately 80% of them singletons. The sample comprised blood. The sequence came from a person between 18 and 69 years old in good health. The chain joins TRBV4-3 to TRBJ1-2; D gene uncertain. The CDR3 region is CASSQAPRNYGYTF. The CDR3 DNA is TGCGCCAGCAGCCAAGCTCCCAGGAACTATGGCTACACCTTC.